This TCR beta chain was identified during a study of T cells in Graves' hyperthyroidism and ophthalmopathy. Germline V gene data show CDR1 as DFQATT and CDR2 as SNEGSKA (reference sequence). The V end lost 6 bases, the J end lost 4 bases, and 13 bases lay between the germline ends. CDR3 length equals 12 residues. RNA transcripts yielded amplified TCR beta CDR3 regions. In the first-round RT-PCR of the TCR CDR3, the HTBI primer set was used. TCRdb analysed the multiplex PCR reads with MiXCR anew, one entry per CDR3 protein. The sample carries fewer than 40,000 distinct CDR3 sequences, around 52% recorded once. Diagnoses rested on clinical symptoms, serum thyroxine and TRAb, thyroid ultrasound and orbital computed tomography. By frequency in the sample, this clonotype is medium-sized (0.01 to 0.1%).

The receptor was isolated from a woman aged 40 to 55 with Graves' ophthalmopathy. V and J are TRBV20-1 and TRBJ2-7; D remains unclear. Sequences were obtained from blood. The CDR3 spells CSAAGDLYEQYF. For the CDR3, the DNA is TGCAGTGCGGCAGGTGATTTGTACGAGCAGTACTTC.